The sequence of this T cell receptor (beta chain) was determined in a study of low-dose radiotherapy and immunotherapy resistance in tumors. Low-dose radiotherapy and low-dose cyclophosphamide, together with aspirin, ipilimumab and nivolumab, were given to donors. TRAV- and TRBV-specific primers primed first-strand cDNA, covering alpha and beta chains. Over about 19 PCR cycles, TCRs were amplified from a constant-region primer and V-primer adapter. MiXCR, run by TCRdb on the reads, gives a single entry per CDR3 protein. The sample gives just under 10,000 distinct CDR3 sequences, 40% to 55% of which show up once; 5.5% to 6% is in the top ten. CDR1 is SEHNR, CDR2 FQNEAQ, per germline (reference sequence). J gave up 6 bases and V 5 bases, and 17 bases lay outside the gene matches. The CDR3 is 20 amino acids.

This receptor was obtained from a human donor with advanced metastatic prostate, ovarian, gallbladder or colorectal cancer (not recorded which). This table probably holds off-target reads from a library built for another chain. The chain couples TRBV7-9 to TRBJ2-2; 14 bases line up with TRBD2. The DNA for the CDR3 is TGTGCCAGCAGCGCATTGACTAGCGGGAGGGCCTCTTACAGCCCCGGGGAGCTGTTTTTT. Translation gives CASSALTSGRASYSPGELFF.